Below are 10 T cell receptor beta chains sequenced from a single sample in a study of beta chain features in type 1 diabetes. Sequencing targeted expressed TCRB transcripts, as all isolated RNA had been reverse transcribed. Generated by immunoSEQ multiplex PCR, the TCRdb table keeps only in-frame clones and is missing some. The data show 900,000 or so clones, with about 17% seen just once and about 0.02% held by the top ten. The sample consisted of naive CD4+ T cells from blood. The receptors were sampled from a woman aged 18 to 35 in good health.

V is TRBV10-3 and J is TRBJ2-7, with D perhaps matching TRBD1 (5 bases). Germline V CDR1 and CDR2: ENHRY, SYGVKD. CDR3 length equals 12 residues. V was trimmed by 6 bases and J by 6 bases, leaving 12 bases between them. The CDR3 is CAIRGPRGEQYF. Written as DNA, the CDR3 is TGTGCCATCAGAGGACCAAGGGGCGAGCAGTACTTC.

This clone has only a few counts. The chain couples TRBV7-2 to TRBJ2-5; TRBD1 might be the D (5 bases). The germline CDR1 and CDR2 sequences are SGHTA and FQGNSA. CDR3 length equals 14 residues. V was pared by 2 bases and J by 2 bases, with 9 bases between. The CDR3 is CASSLLSGQETQYF. The DNA for the CDR3 is TGTGCCAGCAGCTTACTTTCAGGGCAAGAGACCCAGTACTTC.

This clone showed up just a few times. This sequence joins TRBV19 and TRBJ2-7, with TRBD2 as a possible D gene (6 bases). V shed 7 bases and J shed 2 bases, with 21 bases lying between them. Germline V gives CDR1 LNHDA, CDR2 SQIVND (reference sequence). The CDR3 length is 16 residues. CDR3 sequence (DNA): TGTGCCAGTACCCGCCCTCTGGTAGCGGAGCCCTACGAGCAGTACTTC. It codes for CASTRPLVAEPYEQYF.

This clone appeared a few times. The chain uses TRBV11-2 and TRBJ2-7; tentatively, D is TRBD2 (6 bases). V gave up 4 bases and J gave up 5 bases, with 12 bases separating them. This CDR3 has 13 amino acids. Germline V gene sequence: CDR1 SGHAT, CDR2 FQNNGV. In DNA, the CDR3 is TGTGCCAGCAGCTCCCGCAGCGGGCACGAGCAGTACTTC. This sequence encodes CASSSRSGHEQYF.

This clone showed up just a few times. V gene TRBV25-1 combines with J gene TRBJ1-3; perhaps TRBD1 as D (6 bases). V lost 6 bases to trimming and J lost 4 bases, with 16 bases between them. Germline CDR1 and CDR2: MGHDK and SYGVNS. This CDR3 comprises 15 residues. The CDR3 loop reads CASSDSQGLGNTIYF. In nucleotides, the CDR3 is TGTGCCAGCAGCGACTCCCAGGGGCTGGGAAACACCATATATTTT.

V gene TRBV7-2 combines with J gene TRBJ2-1; 12 bases are a match to TRBD2. Trimming took 5 bases from V and 12 from J; bases not matched to a gene: 11. The CDR3 runs to 15 residues. Germline lookup yields CDR1 SGHTA and CDR2 FQGNSA. CDR3 nucleotides: TGTGCCAGCAGCCGCCGACTAGCGGGAGAACTTGTGCAGTTCTTC. As protein: CASSRRLAGELVQFF.

This chain links TRBV7-9 with TRBJ2-7; either TRBD1 or TRBD2 may fit D (5 bases each). The CDR3 consists of 15 residues. The V gene lost 3 bases and the J gene lost 6 bases, with 18 bases spanning the gap. Germline CDR1 reads SEHNR; CDR2 reads FQNEAQ (reference sequence). This CDR3 reads CASSLVGSGRTEQYF. CDR3 DNA sequence: TGTGCCAGCAGCTTGGTTGGGTCGGGACGGACCGAGCAGTACTTC.

This clone has only a few counts. V is TRBV9 and J is TRBJ1-2; D gene ambiguous. The V end lost 3 bases, the J end lost 6 bases, and 12 bases lay between the germline ends. CDR3 length: 13 amino acids. The germline V gene has CDR1 SGDLS and CDR2 YYNGEE. CDR3 residues: CASSGEVGDGYTF. The CDR3 DNA follows: TGTGCCAGCAGCGGAGAAGTAGGTGATGGCTACACCTTC.

This clone has just a few counts. The chain joins TRBV10-3 to TRBJ2-3; TRBD1 is a possible D gene (6 bases). Germline CDR1 and CDR2: ENHRY and SYGVKD. Trimming pared 6 bases from V and 3 bases from J, leaving 10 bases between. This CDR3 is 13 amino acids long. The chain's CDR3 is CAIRMDRTDTQYF. The CDR3 region has the DNA TGTGCCATCAGGATGGACAGAACAGATACGCAGTATTTT.

V gene TRBV11-1 combines with J gene TRBJ2-1; tentatively, D is TRBD1 or TRBD2 (5 bases each). CDR1 is SGHAT and CDR2 is FQDESV in the germline V gene (reference sequence). V was shortened by 2 bases and J by 8 bases, with 13 bases between the two germline ends. This CDR3 has 14 residues. CDR3 nucleotide sequence: TGTGCCAGCAGCTTAAGGGACCCCTTCTATGAGCAGTTCTTC. It yields the protein CASSLRDPFYEQFF.